This T cell receptor beta chain is drawn from a study of shared clonotypes between healthy human individuals. The assay ran at deep level. The data were produced by immunoSEQ multiplex PCR, yet TCRdb's version contains in-frame clones alone and is incomplete. Of 1.5 million to 2.5 million clones listed, approximately 94% are singletons. CDR1 and CDR2 (germline): SGHVS, FQNEAQ. Trimming took off 5 bases at V and 3 bases at J, with 17 bases between the two ends. CDR3 size: 15 residues. Naive CD8 cells, CD45RO-negative and positively selected for CCR7, excluded terminally differentiated effector memory CD45RA+ cells.

This chain links TRBV7-8 with TRBJ2-7, with D unclear. The sample comprised naive CD8+ T cells sorted from blood. This clonotype was sampled from a man between 18 and 35 years old in good health. The CDR3 region is CASSPLGTGDYEQYF. Written as DNA, the CDR3 is TGTGCCAGCAGCCCCCTCGGAACGGGTGACTACGAGCAGTACTTC.